The present TCR beta chain was sequenced within a study of blood T cells in healthy people across ages. This CDR3 is built from 13 residues. Looked up from germline, CDR1 is MDHEN and CDR2 is SYDVKM. Trimming removed 6 bases from V and 9 bases from J, with 15 bases in between. A J-beta primer mix and a sample-barcoded 5' primer were used in a second PCR of about 6 to 12 cycles. TCRdb re-analysed the 5' RACE reads in MiXCR, keeping a single row per CDR3 protein. Among approximately 490,000 distinct CDR3 sequences, about 24% were seen once, and the ten largest hold just over 8.5%. This sample also belongs to another study, concerning T cells of mothers and their children. From that study: Three healthy Caucasian mothers and their six children were the donors.

This chain joins TRBV28 and TRBJ2-1, with D uncertain. What was sequenced was blood. The receptor's source is a boy younger than 18 in good health. The DNA for the CDR3 is TGTGCCAGCAGACCCCGGGTCAGGAGTGAGCAGTTCTTC. Protein sequence: CASRPRVRSEQFF.